This T cell receptor beta chain was captured in a study of T cell responses to AZD1222 COVID-19 vaccine. Overall study findings and caveats: AZD1222 recipients seropositive at baseline numbered only five to seven. Possibly, clonal diversity was underestimated; donors were largely white British and included more females. The repertoires were collected only after the peak T cell response.

With respect to this clone: Its antigen is not known.

Germline assignment: CDR1 MNHEY and CDR2 SVGAGI. The CDR3 consists of 15 residues. V trimming: 6 bases; J trimming: 8 bases; junction bases outside the gene matches: 15. Analysis merged second doses at about 4 or about 12 weeks. Sequencing used immunoSEQ multiplex PCR; TCRdb keeps in-frame clones, though not all of them. The sample lists just under 90,000 clones; about nine tenths were seen once. The source material was peripheral blood, sampled 28 days after the second AZD1222 dose. This clonotype was sampled from an adult who received the AZD1222 COVID-19 vaccine. V gene TRBV6-5 combines with J gene TRBJ1-2; TRBD1 matches 7 bases. The CDR3 DNA reads as TGTGCCAGCAGACAAACCGGGACAGTACCGGGCGGCTACACCTTC. Translating it yields CASRQTGTVPGGYTF.